Below, one T cell receptor beta chain is given with its context. The sample belongs to a study of cytomegalovirus exposure and HLA in healthy donors. This CDR3 spans 14 amino acids. The germline V gene has CDR1 MNHEY and CDR2 SVGAGI. V gave up 6 bases and J gave up 4 bases; unmatched junction bases: 8. 13 Jbeta primers and 60 Vbeta primers were used for the PCR. Sequenced by immunoSEQ multiplex PCR; TCRdb stores in-frame clones only, minus some. The sample includes roughly 130,000 clones, 80% to 85% of them seen just once. The sample was PBMCs. This TCR was recovered from a man between 18 and 29 years old in good health and CMV-seronegative. The V and J genes are TRBV6-5 and TRBJ2-7, with TRBD2 identical over 8 bases. CDR3 nucleotide sequence: TGTGCCAGCAGCCCGGGGGGGGGCGGTTACGAGCAGTACTTC. It translates to CASSPGGGGYEQYF.